This T cell receptor (beta chain) was observed in a study of pediatric ulcerative colitis. Whole-study results and caveats: Total lymphocyte DNA, not sorted subsets, was the template. In rectum, acute severe colitis had expanded clones and less diversity.

The diagnostic colonoscopy in ulcerative colitis patients preceded any immunosuppressive treatment. Trimming shortened V by 5 bases and J by 9 bases, and 17 bases separated the two germline ends. Germline V gene lookup returns CDR1 SGHTA and CDR2 FQGTGA. This CDR3 contains 14 residues. The table came from immunoSEQ multiplex PCR; TCRdb's copy has only in-frame clones and leaves some out. The sample contains 25,000 to 35,000 clones, approximately 82% of which appear only once. On this clone: Antigen unknown.

The chain joins TRBV7-3 to TRBJ2-1, with D perhaps matching TRBD1 or TRBD2 (6 bases each). This TCR came from a boy under 18 with severe ulcerative colitis. The sample consisted of blood. CDR3 in DNA: TGTGCCAGCAGCCCGGGCCGGGGGCCAAGTGAGCAGTTCTTC. Translated, it gives CASSPGRGPSEQFF.